This T cell receptor (beta chain) comes out of a study of control samples from healthy donors and cancer patients. Per germline, CDR1 MNHEY and CDR2 SVGAGI. With V trimmed by 2 bases and J by 5 bases, 3 bases remained unmatched. The CDR3 has 14 residues. TCRdb's table, derived via immunoSEQ multiplex PCR, lists solely in-frame clones and lacks some. This table has roughly 69,000 clones, approximately 87% appearing once. This sequence was found in a woman aged 45-65 years with head and neck cancer. The sequencing sample was made of PBMCs. The rearrangement uses TRBV6-5 and TRBJ1-2; 9 nucleotides agree with TRBD1. The CDR3, as DNA: TGTGCCAGCAGTTACACAGGGGGCAAATATGGCTACACCTTC. Translation: CASSYTGGKYGYTF.